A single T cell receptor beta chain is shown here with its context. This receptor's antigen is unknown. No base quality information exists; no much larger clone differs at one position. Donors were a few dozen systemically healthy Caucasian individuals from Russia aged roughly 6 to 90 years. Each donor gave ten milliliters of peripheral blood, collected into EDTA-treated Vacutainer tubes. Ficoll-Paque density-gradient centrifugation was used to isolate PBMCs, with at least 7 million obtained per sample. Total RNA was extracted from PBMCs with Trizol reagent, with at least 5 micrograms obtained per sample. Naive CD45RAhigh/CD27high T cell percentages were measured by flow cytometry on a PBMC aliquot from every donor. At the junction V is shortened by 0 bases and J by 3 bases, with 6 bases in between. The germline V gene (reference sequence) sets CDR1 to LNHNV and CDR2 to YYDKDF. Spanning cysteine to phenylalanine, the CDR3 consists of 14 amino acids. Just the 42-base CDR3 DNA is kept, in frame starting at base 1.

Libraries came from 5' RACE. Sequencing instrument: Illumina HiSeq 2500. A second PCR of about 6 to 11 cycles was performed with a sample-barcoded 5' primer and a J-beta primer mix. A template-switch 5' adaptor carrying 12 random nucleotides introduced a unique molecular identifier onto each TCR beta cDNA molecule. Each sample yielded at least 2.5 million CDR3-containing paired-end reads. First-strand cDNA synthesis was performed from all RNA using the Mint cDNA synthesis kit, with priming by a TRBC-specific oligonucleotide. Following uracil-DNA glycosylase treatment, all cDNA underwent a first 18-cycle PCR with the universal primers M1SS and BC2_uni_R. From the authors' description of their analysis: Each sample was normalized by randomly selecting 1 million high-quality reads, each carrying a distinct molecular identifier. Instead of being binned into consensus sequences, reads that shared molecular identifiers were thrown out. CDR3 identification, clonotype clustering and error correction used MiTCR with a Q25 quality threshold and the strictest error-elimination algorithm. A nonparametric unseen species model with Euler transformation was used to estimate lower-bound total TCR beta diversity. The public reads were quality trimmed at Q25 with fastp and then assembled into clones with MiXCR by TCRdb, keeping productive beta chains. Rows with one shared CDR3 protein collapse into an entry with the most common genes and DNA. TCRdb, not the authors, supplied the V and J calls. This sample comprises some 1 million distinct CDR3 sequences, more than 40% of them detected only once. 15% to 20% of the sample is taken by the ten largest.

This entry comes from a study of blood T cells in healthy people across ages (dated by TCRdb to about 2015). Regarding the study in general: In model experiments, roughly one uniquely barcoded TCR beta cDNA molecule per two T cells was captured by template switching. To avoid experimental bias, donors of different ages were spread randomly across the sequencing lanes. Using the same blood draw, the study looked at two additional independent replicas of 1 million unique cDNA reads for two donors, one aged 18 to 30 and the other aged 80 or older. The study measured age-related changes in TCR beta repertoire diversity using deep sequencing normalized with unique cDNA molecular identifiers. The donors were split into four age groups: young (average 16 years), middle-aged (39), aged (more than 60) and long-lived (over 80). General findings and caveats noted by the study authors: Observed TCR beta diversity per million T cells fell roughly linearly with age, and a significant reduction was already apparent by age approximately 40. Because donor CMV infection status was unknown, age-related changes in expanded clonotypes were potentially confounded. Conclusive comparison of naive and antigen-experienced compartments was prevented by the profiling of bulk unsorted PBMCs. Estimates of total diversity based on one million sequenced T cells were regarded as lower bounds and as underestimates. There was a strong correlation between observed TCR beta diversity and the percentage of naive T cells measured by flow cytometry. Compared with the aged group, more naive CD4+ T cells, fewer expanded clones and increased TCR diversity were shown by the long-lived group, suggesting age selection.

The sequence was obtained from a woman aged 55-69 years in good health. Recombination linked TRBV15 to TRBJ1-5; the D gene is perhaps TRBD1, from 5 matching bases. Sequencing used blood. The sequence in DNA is TGTGCCACCAGCAGAGACAGGGCCAATCAGCCCCAGCATTTT. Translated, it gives CATSRDRANQPQHF.